The sequence of this TCR beta chain was determined in a study of blood T cell repertoires in COVID-19. V was clipped by 3 bases and J by 8 bases, with 13 bases between them. Per germline, CDR1 ENHRY and CDR2 SYGVKD. CDR3 length: 13 residues. In the original workflow: The assay estimated nucleated cells by amplifying reference gene primers. The method was immunoSEQ multiplex PCR; TCRdb's version includes in-frame clones alone and lacks a portion of them. The V and J calls and clone size come from that table; D and trimming were worked out from the DNA. Counted here are 80,000 or so clones, 70% to 75% occurring once; the ten biggest clones make up about 5.7%.

This chain uses TRBV10-3 with TRBJ1-1; D gene uncertain. Sequenced: peripheral blood. This sequence was found in a man between 45 and 60 years old with active or convalescent COVID-19. The CDR3 bases are TGTGCCATCAGTGATCTAGTCCGTACGGAAGCTTTCTTT. Protein: CAISDLVRTEAFF.